The 17 T cell receptor beta chains below were found in one sample sequenced in a study of vaccination and CD4 T cells after COVID-19 (dated by TCRdb to the early 2020s). These receptors' antigens are unknown. Taken with the paper, the label for treatment or condition translates to: approximately nine-day PBMC culture with coronavirus spike peptide pools or control peptides (ViraFEST assay). CD4+ T cells from unexposed donors were collected before the COVID-19 pandemic (2011-2018). Library creation used PCR. Instrument used: Illumina iSeq 100. TCR sequencing of DNA from cultured CD4+ T cells used the Oncomine TCR Beta short-read assay at the Johns Hopkins FTIC core. Genomic DNA was extracted from the cultured CD4+ T cells with the QIAamp micro DNA kit. TCRdb ran its own pipeline on the public reads, namely fastp trimming at Q25 and MiXCR clone calling, and kept in-frame beta chains. Entries are consolidated by CDR3 protein sequence, retaining the most common genes and DNA. This sample has 9,500 or so distinct CDR3 sequences in its table, and under 30% of those were observed once. The top ten clonotypes cover approximately 23% of the sample.

The material sequenced was CD4+ T cells from blood, cultured in vitro. The receptors derive from a human donor in good health.

This chain links TRBV3-1 with TRBJ1-6, with D possibly matching TRBD1 (6 bases). With 1 base removed from V and 9 bases from J, the gap between germline ends came to 13 bases. This CDR3 contains 15 residues. Germline CDR1 reads LGHDT; CDR2 reads YNNKEL (reference sequence). Written as DNA, the CDR3 is TGTGCCAGCAGCCAAGCGGCCAGGGGTGTTTCACCCCTCCACTTT. This sequence encodes CASSQAARGVSPLHF.

This clonotype rates as medium-sized. The chain joins TRBV20-1 to TRBJ2-7; 10 bases are shared with TRBD2. Germline trimming cut 3 bases from V and 0 bases from J; bases unmatched to any gene: 8. The CDR3 extends over 16 amino acids. From germline, CDR1 is DFQATT and CDR2 SNEGSKA (reference sequence). CDR3 bases: TGCAGTGCTAGCGGGGGACTAGCGTTAAGCTCCTACGAGCAGTACTTC. This encodes CSASGGLALSSYEQYF.

This clonotype was counted a few times. This chain uses TRBV5-4 with TRBJ1-5; 8 bases agree with TRBD1. The length of the CDR3 is 13 residues. V lost 4 bases and J lost 6; bases outside the gene matches: 3. Germline values: CDR1 SGHNT, CDR2 YYREEE (reference sequence). In DNA form, the CDR3 reads TGTGCCAGCAGCCCTGACAGGGGTCAGCCCCAGCATTTT. Translated, it gives CASSPDRGQPQHF. Complete variable domain (other parts from reference TRBV5-4 and TRBJ1-5): ETGVTQSPTHLIKTRGQQVTLRCSSQSGHNTVSWYQQALGQGPQFIFQYYREEENGRGNFPPRFSGLQFPNYSSELNVNALELDDSALYLCASSPDRGQPQHFGDGTRLSIL.

This clonotype turned up a few times. The chain has TRBV19 and TRBJ1-1; D gene unclear. The CDR3 loop spans 13 amino acids. V shed 3 bases and J shed 5 bases, with 10 bases lying between them. Per the germline V gene, CDR1 is LNHDA and CDR2 is SQIVND (reference sequence). CDR3 sequence (DNA): TGTGCCAGTAGTATGGCCCTCGGGACTGAAGCTTTCTTT. It specifies CASSMALGTEAFF.

This clonotype has just a few counts. The V gene is TRBV20-1, the J gene TRBJ1-2, with D maybe TRBD1 (6 bases). V lost 3 bases and J lost 8, with 28 bases in between. Germline assignment: CDR1 DFQATT and CDR2 SNEGSKA (reference sequence). CDR3 length equals 17 residues. CDR3 residues: CSASGLRGGDYGRGYTF. DNA for the CDR3: TGCAGTGCTAGTGGGCTTCGGGGGGGCGACTATGGAAGGGGCTACACCTTC.

J is TRBJ1-6 and V is TRBV28; D ambiguous. The CDR3 has 12 residues. The V gene lost 8 bases and the J gene lost 7 bases, with 9 bases spanning the gap. Germline-derived CDR1 and CDR2 are MDHEN and SYDVKM. DNA for the CDR3: TGTGCCAGCTGGAGGAAGAATTCACCCCTCCACTTT. It specifies CASWRKNSPLHF.

This clonotype showed up just a few times. The rearrangement joins TRBV10-2 to TRBJ1-1; TRBD1 matches at 7 bases. CDR3 size: 16 residues. The V gene's germline CDR1 is WSHSY and CDR2 SAAADI. The trim removed 2 bases at V and 5 bases at J, leaving 11 bases unmatched. CDR3 region: CASSERRGRGRTEAFF. CDR3 coding DNA: TGCGCCAGCAGTGAGCGCCGGGGGAGGGGGCGAACTGAAGCTTTCTTT.

This clonotype is labeled as medium-sized (0.01 to 0.1%). V usage is TRBV19 and J usage is TRBJ1-1; perhaps TRBD1 as D (5 bases). CDR3 length: 13 amino acids. CDR1 is LNHDA and CDR2 is SQIVND in the germline V gene (reference sequence). Between the trimmed V and J ends, which lost 8 bases and 5 bases, there was a span of 15 bases. The chain's CDR3 is CASGQGVQTEAFF. CDR3 nucleotides: TGTGCCAGTGGGCAAGGGGTTCAGACTGAAGCTTTCTTT. The variable domain in full, completed from reference TRBV19 and TRBJ1-1, reads DGGITQSPKYLFRKEGQNVTLSCEQNLNHDAMYWYRQDPGQGLRLIYYSQIVNDFQKGDIAEGYSVSREKKESFPLTVTSAQKNPTAFYLCASGQGVQTEAFFGQGTRLTVV.

This clonotype appeared a few times. V is TRBV6-1 and J is TRBJ1-1, with D perhaps matching TRBD1 (6 bases). V dropped 6 bases and J dropped 7 bases, with 21 bases sitting between them. The CDR3 is 15 residues long. The germline V gene has CDR1 MNHNS and CDR2 SASEGT. CDR3 region: CASSHPPDTGSEAFF. The CDR3 region has the DNA TGTGCCAGCAGCCACCCGCCGGATACAGGGAGTGAAGCTTTCTTT.

In this sample, this clonotype turned up once. The J gene is TRBJ1-6, the V gene TRBV30; D gene uncertain. The length of the CDR3 is 13 residues. CDR1 and CDR2 from the germline V gene are GTSNPN and SVGIG (reference sequence). The V and J ends lost 2 bases and 6 bases respectively, with 8 bases between them. Here the CDR3 reads CAWSPPTNSPLHF. Here the CDR3 DNA reads TGTGCCTGGAGTCCCCCGACTAATTCACCCCTCCACTTT.

This clonotype has more than one count but fewer than ten. The genes are TRBV2 and TRBJ2-2; tentative D call: TRBD1 (6 bases). Trimming cost V 10 bases and J 2 bases, with 14 bases left between them. Per the germline V gene, CDR1 is SNHLY and CDR2 is FYNNEI. The CDR3 spans 14 residues. The CDR3 coding sequence is TGTGCCACCTCCAGGGGCCCAAACACCGGGGAGCTGTTTTTT. Translating it yields CATSRGPNTGELFF.

The CDR3 DNA reads as TGCGCCAGCAGCCCAGGACAGATCATGAACACTGAAGCTTTCTTT. Translation gives CASSPGQIMNTEAFF. The rearrangement uses TRBV5-1 and TRBJ1-1; a possible D gene is TRBD1 (6 bases). The CDR3 has 15 amino acids. Germline lookup yields CDR1 SGHRS and CDR2 YFSETQ. V lost 4 bases to trimming and J lost 0 bases, with 13 bases between them.

There are a few counts of this clonotype. V gene TRBV19 combines with J gene TRBJ1-5; D is perhaps TRBD1 (6 bases). The CDR3 covers 15 residues. In germline, CDR1 is LNHDA, CDR2 SQIVND (reference sequence). V lost 4 bases, J lost 0 bases, and 10 bases lay in between. The CDR3, as DNA: TGTGCCAGTAGTACCGGGGGCCTTAGCAATCAGCCCCAGCATTTT. Its protein is CASSTGGLSNQPQHF.

This clonotype was found a few times. The gene calls are TRBV5-1 and TRBJ1-2; TRBD1 matches 7 bases. The V and J ends lost 4 bases and 10 bases, in that order; junction bases with no gene match: 7. The CDR3 is made up of 12 amino acids. Germline V gene sequence: CDR1 SGHRS, CDR2 YFSETQ. CDR3 residues: CASSLGQATYTF. CDR3 sequence (DNA): TGCGCCAGCAGCCTCGGACAGGCCACCTACACCTTC.

The chain uses TRBV12-3 or TRBV12-4 and TRBJ1-5, with 10 bases fitting TRBD1. The CDR3 length is 16 residues. Trimming took 5 bases from V and 1 from J; bases not matched to a gene: 5. The CDR3 DNA sequence: TGTGCCAGCAGTCTCAGGACAGGGGGAAGCAATCAGCCCCAGCATTTT. Its translation is CASSLRTGGSNQPQHF.

By sample fraction, this clonotype is medium-sized. The CDR3 nucleotides are TGTGCCAGCAGCTTCGAACCGGGACAGATGAACTATGGCTACACCTTC. Translating it yields CASSFEPGQMNYGYTF. The rearrangement uses TRBV7-9 and TRBJ1-2; 7 bases line up with TRBD1. J lost 2 bases, V lost 3 bases, and 9 bases had no gene match. The CDR3 has 16 amino acids. CDR1 is SEHNR, CDR2 FQNEAQ, per germline (reference sequence).

The V gene is TRBV5-4, the J gene TRBJ1-2, with unresolved D. CDR1 is SGHNT and CDR2 is YYREEE in the germline V gene (reference sequence). CDR3 length: 14 residues. V gave up 2 bases and J gave up 6 bases, with 14 bases separating them. CDR3 DNA sequence: TGTGCCAGCAGCTTTCCCAGTGGGCAGGATGGCTACACCTTC. Amino acid sequence: CASSFPSGQDGYTF.